Listed here is a single T cell receptor (beta chain). Its specificity is not known. These data originate in a study of response to subunit inactivated influenza vaccine. Germline CDR1 reads MNHEY; CDR2 reads SMNVEV (reference sequence). This CDR3 region has 16 residues. Trimming left V 2 bases short and J 0 bases short, with 13 bases between. MiXCR was run by TCRdb on the RT-PCR reads, yielding one entry per CDR3 protein. The repertoire holds about 170,000 distinct CDR3 sequences, with roughly 10% as singletons. Study-wide results and limits: That few new T cells are recruited by each seasonal influenza vaccination was the authors' suggestion.

The specimen was CD8+ T cells sorted from PBMCs, collected around 2 years after vaccination. J is TRBJ1-1 and V is TRBV27; weak D call: TRBD1 (5 bases). This clonotype originated in a man between 50 and 69 years old who received an inactivated influenza vaccine. The CDR3 DNA is TGTGCCAGCAGTTTAGGGGCAGGGTCAATGAACACTGAAGCTTTCTTT. It is translated as CASSLGAGSMNTEAFF.